This T cell receptor beta chain was captured in a study of blood T cells in healthy people across ages (dated by TCRdb to 2014 to 2015). Study-level background: In model experiments, roughly one uniquely barcoded TCR beta cDNA molecule per two T cells was captured by template switching. To track age-related changes in TCR beta repertoire diversity, the study relied on deep sequencing normalized with unique cDNA molecular identifiers. The donors were split into four age groups: young (average 16 years), middle-aged (39), aged (more than 60) and long-lived (over 75). To avoid experimental bias, donors of different ages were randomly spread across the sequencing lanes. Using the same blood draw, the study looked at two additional independent replicas of 1 million unique cDNA reads for two donors, one aged 18 to 30 and the other aged 80 or older.

The receptor library was made with 5' RACE. This sample was sequenced with an Illumina HiSeq 2500. A second about 7 to 12 cycle PCR used a sample-barcoded 5' primer and a J-beta primer mix. A unique molecular identifier was introduced onto each TCR beta cDNA molecule by a template-switch 5' adaptor carrying 12 random nucleotides. Each sample yielded at least 3 million CDR3-containing paired-end reads. First-strand cDNA synthesis was performed from all RNA using the Mint cDNA synthesis kit, with priming by a TRBC-specific oligonucleotide. Following uracil-DNA glycosylase treatment, all cDNA underwent a first 18-cycle PCR with the universal primers M1SS and BC2_uni_R. In the source study's methods: For normalization, 1 million high-quality reads were randomly selected from each sample, with every read carrying a distinct molecular identifier. Reads with shared molecular identifiers were discarded instead of being binned into consensus sequences. MiTCR, with a Q25 quality threshold and the strictest error-elimination algorithm, was used for CDR3 identification, clonotype clustering and error correction. A nonparametric unseen species model using Euler transformation provided a lower-bound estimate of total TCR beta diversity. Starting from the raw public reads, TCRdb applied fastp trimming at Q25, assembled clones with MiXCR and retained in-frame beta chains. Rows merge per CDR3 protein into single entries with the most common DNA and genes. The V and J calls were determined by TCRdb, not by the authors. The sample table contains 540,000 or so distinct CDR3 sequences; only one count was recorded for 27% of them. Less than 20% of the sample rests with the top ten.

There are a few counts of this clonotype. There is no known antigen for this receptor. No much larger clonotype is one base removed from it; base qualities were not supplied. General findings and caveats noted by the study authors: The long-lived group showed more naive CD4+ T cells, fewer expanded clones and increased TCR diversity than the aged group, suggesting age selection. Estimates of total diversity based on one million sequenced T cells were regarded as lower bounds and as underestimates. As age increased, observed TCR beta diversity per million T cells dropped in a roughly linear way, and a significant reduction was already evident by age about 40. The CMV infection status of donors was not known, potentially confounding age-related changes in expanded clonotypes. Because profiling used bulk unsorted PBMCs, naive and antigen-experienced compartments could not be compared conclusively. There was a strong correlation between observed TCR beta diversity and the percentage of naive T cells measured by flow cytometry.

Systemically healthy Caucasian individuals from Russia, about 38 in total and aged roughly 6 to 100 years, were included as donors. About 10 milliliters of peripheral blood were collected from each donor into EDTA-treated Vacutainer tubes. Ficoll-Paque density-gradient centrifugation was used to isolate PBMCs, with at least 7 million per sample. Trizol reagent was used to extract total RNA from PBMCs, with at least 5 micrograms per sample. The percentages of naive CD45RAhigh/CD27high T cells were determined by flow cytometry on a PBMC aliquot from every donor. This TCR was recovered from a woman between 65 and 79 years old in good health. The specimen sequenced was blood.

The DNA sequence is as follows: TGTGCCACCCTCGATATCAACACCGGGGAGCTGTTTTTT. The translation is CATLDINTGELFF. In this chain, TRBV24-1 is recombined with TRBJ2-2, with the D gene not confidently named. Per the germline V gene, KGHDR is the CDR1 and SFDVKD is the CDR2. The CDR3 has 13 amino acids, counting the end cysteine and phenylalanine. Left in the record is the CDR3 DNA by itself, 39 bases read in frame from the first base. V was cut back by 9 bases and J by 2 bases, leaving a gap of 9 bases between them.